Below, 32 T cell receptor beta chains from the same sample are listed, as sequenced in a study of blood T cell repertoires in COVID-19 (dated by TCRdb to 2020 to 2022). Receptor amplification or capture employed the immunoSEQ multiplex PCR assay. TCRdb retrieved this table from immuneACCESS and kept in-frame rearrangements only. Not all clones are present; in checked studies, unresolved V genes account for under half, and no reason is known for the remainder. The sample table contains about 98,000 clones; only one count was recorded for around 85% of them. The biggest ten clones account for about 10% of the sample. The sample was peripheral blood. All receptors derive from an elderly woman with acute or convalescent COVID-19.

The J gene is TRBJ1-2, the V gene TRBV30, with 9 bases that match TRBD1. This CDR3 is built from 13 residues. After removal of 5 bases from V and 5 bases from J, the junction contained 6 bases not matched to a gene. Germline V lookup: CDR1 GTSNPN, CDR2 SVGIG (reference sequence). CDR3 sequence (DNA): TGTGCCTGGGTGTGGGACAGGGATTATGGCTACACCTTC. Encoded protein: CAWVWDRDYGYTF. Complete variable domain (other parts from reference TRBV30 and TRBJ1-2): SQTIHQWPATLVQPVGSPLSLECTVEGTSNPNLYWYRQAAGRGLQLLFYSVGIGQISSEVPQNLSASRPQDRQFILSSKKLLLSDSGFYLCAWVWDRDYGYTFGSGTRLTVV.

This chain connects TRBV5-8 to TRBJ2-1; 7 positions agree with TRBD1. This CDR3 is 12 amino acids long. Germline CDR1 and CDR2: SGHTS and YDEGEE. J gave up 7 bases and V 5 bases, and 3 bases lay outside the gene matches. The chain's CDR3 is CASRLQGNEQFF. CDR3 in DNA: TGTGCCAGCAGACTACAGGGGAATGAGCAGTTCTTC.

J is TRBJ2-6 and V is TRBV28; tentatively, D is TRBD2 (5 bases). The CDR3 runs to 15 residues. From germline, CDR1 is MDHEN and CDR2 SYDVKM. The ends were cut back, 2 bases at V and 4 bases at J, with 9 bases in the middle. The CDR3 DNA reads as TGTGCCAGCAGTTTAGTGAGGGCCGGGGCCAACGTCCTGACTTTC. Translation gives CASSLVRAGANVLTF.

The chain employs TRBV6-5 and TRBJ1-1, with TRBD1 identical over 7 bases. The CDR3 contains 14 residues. CDR1 and CDR2 from the germline V gene are MNHEY and SVGAGI. Trimming took 2 bases from V and 4 from J; bases not matched to a gene: 4. The CDR3 DNA reads as TGTGCCAGCAGTTACAGGGGGCAAGGCACTGAAGCTTTCTTT. It translates to CASSYRGQGTEAFF.

This sequence joins TRBV9 and TRBJ1-5; TRBD1 might be the D (6 bases). V gave up 3 bases and J gave up 5 bases, with 12 bases separating them. This CDR3 comprises 14 residues. CDR1 and CDR2 from the germline V gene are SGDLS and YYNGEE. CDR3 DNA sequence: TGTGCCAGCAGCGAATGGGACAACTATCAGCCCCAGCATTTT. Amino acids: CASSEWDNYQPQHF.

The chain has TRBV6-5 and TRBJ1-5, with 7 positions matching TRBD1. V was clipped by 10 bases and J by 0 bases; unmatched bases: 9. The CDR3 is made up of 15 amino acids. Germline V gives CDR1 MNHEY, CDR2 SVGAGI. This chain's CDR3 is CATRTGGYSNQPQHF. In nucleotides, the CDR3 is TGTGCCACTAGGACAGGAGGATATAGCAATCAGCCCCAGCATTTT.

The chain has TRBV5-1 and TRBJ2-7; no definite D call. Trimming removed 0 bases from V and 0 bases from J, with 7 bases in between. Germline loops: CDR1 SGHRS, CDR2 YFSETQ. The CDR3 totals 14 residues. The CDR3 protein is CASSLAFFSYEQYF. CDR3 bases: TGCGCCAGCAGCTTGGCTTTTTTCTCCTACGAGCAGTACTTC.

This chain joins TRBV28 and TRBJ2-1; D gene unclear. The CDR3 has 13 residues. The germline gives CDR1 MDHEN, CDR2 SYDVKM. Trimming cost V 6 bases and J 0 bases, with 6 bases left between them. This CDR3 reads CASSPGSYNEQFF. The CDR3 nucleotides read TGTGCCAGCAGCCCCGGCTCCTACAATGAGCAGTTCTTC.

The chain couples TRBV3-1 (or the pseudogene TRBV3-2) to TRBJ1-1, with unresolved D. Per the germline V gene, CDR1 is LGHDT and CDR2 is YNNKEL (reference sequence). The CDR3 length is 15 residues. V was clipped by 0 bases and J by 2 bases, with 10 bases between them. The CDR3 DNA is TGTGCCAGCAGCCAAGATTTCTCCTCCAACACTGAAGCTTTCTTT. It yields the protein CASSQDFSSNTEAFF.

The chain employs TRBV3-1 (or the pseudogene TRBV3-2) and TRBJ2-1; TRBD2 aligns across 11 bases. CDR3 length equals 16 residues. The V gene end was trimmed by 1 base and the J gene end by 9 bases; junction bases not matched to a gene: 8. Germline assignment: CDR1 LGHDT and CDR2 YNNKEL (reference sequence). The CDR3 reads CASSQGISGGAVEQFF. CDR3 in DNA: TGTGCCAGCAGCCAAGGTATTAGCGGGGGGGCCGTTGAGCAGTTCTTC.

In its sample, this clone was seen once. The genes are TRBV30 and TRBJ1-1; tentatively, D is TRBD1 (5 bases). CDR1 and CDR2 (germline): GTSNPN, SVGIG (reference sequence). V shed 0 bases and J shed 10 bases, with 9 bases lying between them. The CDR3 is 11 amino acids. CDR3 sequence reads: CAWSVGGVAFF. CDR3 sequence (DNA): TGTGCCTGGAGTGTAGGAGGGGTAGCTTTCTTT. Using reference TRBV30 and TRBJ1-1 for the parts outside the CDR3, the full variable domain is SQTIHQWPATLVQPVGSPLSLECTVEGTSNPNLYWYRQAAGRGLQLLFYSVGIGQISSEVPQNLSASRPQDRQFILSSKKLLLSDSGFYLCAWSVGGVAFFGQGTRLTVV.

This clone has only one observation. The chain links TRBV30 to TRBJ1-3; no clear D. The germline gives CDR1 GTSNPN, CDR2 SVGIG (reference sequence). CDR3 length: 15 residues. V gave up 0 bases and J gave up 0 bases, with 9 bases separating them. The CDR3: CAWSVLRGSGNTIYF. The CDR3 DNA is TGTGCCTGGAGTGTACTCAGAGGCTCTGGAAACACCATATATTTT.

V gene TRBV20-1 combines with J gene TRBJ1-5; 8 positions agree with TRBD1. V dropped 3 bases and J dropped 6; count of bases not matched to a gene: 7. In germline, CDR1 is DFQATT, CDR2 SNEGSKA (reference sequence). The CDR3 runs to 14 residues. The chain's CDR3 is CSASQRTGSQPQHF. The CDR3 DNA reads TGCAGTGCTAGTCAGAGGACAGGGAGTCAGCCCCAGCATTTT.

The chain uses TRBV4-3 and TRBJ1-2, with D tentatively TRBD1 (6 bases). The ends were cut back, 2 bases at V and 2 bases at J, with 12 bases in the middle. Germline CDR1 reads LGHNA; CDR2 reads YSLEER. The CDR3 spans 15 residues. The CDR3 loop is CASSQHRDPNYGYTF. In DNA, the CDR3 is TGCGCCAGCAGCCAACACAGGGACCCCAACTATGGCTACACCTTC.

This rearrangement joins TRBV6-5 to TRBJ1-2, with D uncertain. V dropped 11 bases and J dropped 5 bases, with 15 bases sitting between them. From germline, CDR1 is MNHEY and CDR2 SVGAGI. The CDR3 is 12 amino acids. DNA for the CDR3: TGTGCCTACGGACGGGGTAGTTATGGCTACACCTTC. It codes for CAYGRGSYGYTF.

The chain joins TRBV5-8 to TRBJ2-7; TRBD1 matches 7 bases. The V segment lost 5 bases and the J segment 4 bases; nucleotides outside the gene matches: 6. Germline V gene lookup returns CDR1 SGHTS and CDR2 YDEGEE. CDR3 length: 13 amino acids. The CDR3 region is CASRSGTEYEQYF. The CDR3 nucleotides read TGTGCCAGCAGATCCGGGACAGAGTACGAGCAGTACTTC. Supplemented by reference TRBV5-8 and TRBJ2-7, the full variable domain reads EAGVTQSPTHLIKTRGQQATLRCSPISGHTSVYWYQQALGLGLQFLLWYDEGEERNRGNFPPRFSGRQFPNYSSELNVNALELEDSALYLCASRSGTEYEQYFGPGTRLTVT.

This chain joins TRBV4-3 and TRBJ1-5, with 7 nucleotides matching TRBD1. The germline V gene has CDR1 LGHNA and CDR2 YSLEER. V lost 1 base to trimming and J lost 9 bases; unmatched junction nucleotides: 3. The CDR3 has 13 residues. CDR3 amino acids: CASSQGQGGPQHF. The CDR3, as DNA: TGCGCCAGCAGCCAAGGACAGGGAGGGCCCCAGCATTTT.

This chain uses TRBV28 with TRBJ2-7; D perhaps matches TRBD2 (5 bases). Germline V gene sequence: CDR1 MDHEN, CDR2 SYDVKM. The CDR3 runs to 13 residues. The ends were cut back, 8 bases at V and 0 bases at J, with 11 bases in the middle. The CDR3 nucleotides read TGTGCCAGCCTCAACGAGGGCTCCTACGAGCAGTACTTC. Translated, it gives CASLNEGSYEQYF. The entire variable domain, with the rest obtained from reference TRBV28 and TRBJ2-7, is as follows: DVKVTQSSRYLVKRTGEKVFLECVQDMDHENMFWYRQDPGLGLRLIYFSYDVKMKEKGDIPEGYSVSREKKERFSLILESASTNQTSMYLCASLNEGSYEQYFGPGTRLTVT.

This chain uses TRBV7-2 with TRBJ2-7; tentative D call: TRBD2 (6 bases). The V end was cut by 4 bases, the J end by 6 bases, with 10 bases between. This CDR3 spans 12 amino acids. CDR1 and CDR2 from the germline V gene are SGHTA and FQGNSA. CDR3 sequence reads: CASSSRGFEQYF. As DNA, the CDR3 is TGTGCCAGCAGCTCACGGGGGTTCGAGCAGTACTTC.

CDR3 amino acids: CASSRAQGWDTQYF. The CDR3 DNA reads TGTGCCAGTAGTAGAGCACAGGGTTGGGATACGCAGTATTTT. The gene calls are TRBV19 and TRBJ2-3; weak D call: TRBD1 (6 bases). This CDR3 is 14 amino acids long. CDR1 is LNHDA, CDR2 SQIVND, per germline (reference sequence). The V end was cut by 4 bases, the J end by 6 bases, with 14 bases between.

The chain employs TRBV10-3 and TRBJ1-4, with 7 bases aligning to TRBD1. The CDR3 contains 16 residues. Germline CDR1 reads ENHRY; CDR2 reads SYGVKD. V trimming: 6 bases; J trimming: 4 bases; junction bases outside the gene matches: 11. The CDR3 DNA sequence: TGTGCCATCAGCACGAACAGGGGTCTCGGTAATGAAAAACTGTTTTTT. Translating it yields CAISTNRGLGNEKLFF.

The CDR3 DNA reads TGTGCCAGTAGTATAGATTTCCAACCTCGACAGGAAGCTTTCTTT. This translates into CASSIDFQPRQEAFF. The chain combines TRBV19 with TRBJ1-1; the D gene is possibly TRBD1 (5 bases). V lost 0 bases and J lost 8, with 16 bases in between. Germline V CDR1 and CDR2: LNHDA, SQIVND (reference sequence). The CDR3 length is 15 residues.

The chain recombines TRBV13 with TRBJ2-5; D might be TRBD2 (5 bases). This CDR3 region has 14 residues. CDR1 and CDR2 (germline): PRHDT, FYEKMQ (reference sequence). The V end was cut by 2 bases, the J end by 7 bases, with 14 bases between. The CDR3 here is CASSLKGSRGTQYF. CDR3 coding DNA: TGTGCCAGCAGCTTAAAGGGCAGTCGGGGGACCCAGTACTTC.

The chain links TRBV9 to TRBJ2-1, with 13 positions matching TRBD2. This CDR3 comprises 14 residues. The junction had 1 base not matched to a gene; V was cut back by 3 bases and J by 7 bases. Germline V gives CDR1 SGDLS, CDR2 YYNGEE. The CDR3 is CASSGLAGGNEQFF. The CDR3 nucleotides read TGTGCCAGCAGCGGACTAGCGGGGGGTAATGAGCAGTTCTTC. The variable domain in full, with the rest retrieved from reference TRBV9 and TRBJ2-1, is DSGVTQTPKHLITATGQRVTLRCSPRSGDLSVYWYQQSLDQGLQFLIQYYNGEERAKGNILERFSAQQFPDLHSELNLSSLELGDSALYFCASSGLAGGNEQFFGPGTRLTVL.

The V gene is TRBV27, the J gene TRBJ2-5, with 10 bases aligning to TRBD1. The ends lost 5 bases at V and 3 bases at J; junction bases unmatched: 18. This CDR3 has 19 residues. Germline CDR1 MNHEY, CDR2 SMNVEV (reference sequence). The CDR3: CASSRLPGTGAPNEETQYF. The CDR3 DNA reads TGTGCCAGCAGTCGACTTCCCGGGACAGGGGCACCTAATGAAGAGACCCAGTACTTC.

The chain is built from TRBV28 and TRBJ1-2, with a tentative D call TRBD1 (5 bases). The germline CDR1 and CDR2 sequences are MDHEN and SYDVKM. This CDR3 is built from 12 residues. The V and J ends lost 3 bases and 7 bases respectively, with 9 bases between them. The CDR3 reads CASSFRRGGYTF. The CDR3 nucleotides are TGTGCCAGCAGTTTTAGAAGGGGTGGCTACACCTTC.

The chain has TRBV6-6 and TRBJ1-6, with D unclear. V was pared by 5 bases and J by 3 bases, with 8 bases between. CDR3 length equals 14 residues. CDR1 and CDR2 (germline): MNHNY, SVGAGI (reference sequence). The CDR3 DNA reads TGTGCCAGCAGTGGTCGGGACTATAATTCACCCCTCCACTTT. Its translation is CASSGRDYNSPLHF.

The J gene is TRBJ1-5, the V gene TRBV2; D possibly corresponds to TRBD1 (5 bases). Germline values: CDR1 SNHLY, CDR2 FYNNEI. CDR3 length: 13 residues. The V and J ends lost 7 bases and 6 bases respectively, with 13 bases between them. Written as DNA, the CDR3 is TGTGCCAGCACGGGGGGGAGGGCTCAGCCCCAGCATTTT. This encodes CASTGGRAQPQHF.

The chain employs TRBV6-6 and TRBJ2-3; TRBD2 matches 8 bases. After removal of 11 bases from V and 2 bases from J, the junction contained 3 bases not matched to a gene. Germline V gene data show CDR1 as MNHNY and CDR2 as SVGAGI (reference sequence). CDR3 length equals 12 residues. The CDR3 DNA follows: TGTGCCCATAGCGGGGACACAGATACGCAGTATTTT. It specifies CAHSGDTDTQYF.

The chain carries TRBV5-4 and TRBJ2-3; 7 bases line up with TRBD2. CDR3 length: 14 amino acids. Germline V gene sequence: CDR1 SGHNT, CDR2 YYREEE (reference sequence). J lost 9 bases, V lost 0 bases, and 7 bases had no gene match. This chain's CDR3 is CASSLESGTKTQYF. The CDR3 bases are TGTGCCAGCAGCTTGGAATCCGGGACTAAGACGCAGTATTTT.

The J gene is TRBJ1-6, the V gene TRBV5-1; 8 nucleotides agree with TRBD1. Losses at the gene ends were 1 base for V and 7 bases for J; bases not matched to a gene: 7. The germline V gene has CDR1 SGHRS and CDR2 YFSETQ. This CDR3 contains 16 residues. In DNA form, the CDR3 reads TGCGCCAGCAGCTTGTCGGACGGGACAGGCAATTCACCCCTCCACTTT. The encoded protein is CASSLSDGTGNSPLHF.

This chain uses TRBV11-3 with TRBJ2-5; the D gene is possibly TRBD1 (5 bases). The germline V gene has CDR1 SGHNT and CDR2 YENEEA. This CDR3 region has 14 residues. V lost 3 bases to trimming and J lost 5 bases, with 13 bases between them. The CDR3 coding sequence is TGTGCCAGCAGCTTGGGAATAGGGGCGGAGACCCAGTACTTC. Translating it yields CASSLGIGAETQYF.